This T cell receptor (beta chain) was sequenced for a study of blood T cell repertoires in COVID-19. Libraries were prepared by immunoSEQ multiplex PCR; TCRdb keeps only in-frame clonotypes and omits some of them. The sample lists under 300,000 clones; roughly 84% were seen once. The CDR3 spans 15 residues. Trimming took 3 bases from V and 6 from J, leaving 14 bases between them. Germline loops: CDR1 KGHDR, CDR2 SFDVKD. Sequenced input: PBMCs or T cells enriched from blood (not recorded which). The source is a man aged 50 or older who had recovered from COVID-19. This chain uses TRBV24-1 with TRBJ2-1; D perhaps matches TRBD1 (6 bases). The CDR3 here is CATSDPGQTANEQFF. The CDR3 DNA reads as TGTGCCACCAGTGATCCGGGACAAACAGCCAATGAGCAGTTCTTC.